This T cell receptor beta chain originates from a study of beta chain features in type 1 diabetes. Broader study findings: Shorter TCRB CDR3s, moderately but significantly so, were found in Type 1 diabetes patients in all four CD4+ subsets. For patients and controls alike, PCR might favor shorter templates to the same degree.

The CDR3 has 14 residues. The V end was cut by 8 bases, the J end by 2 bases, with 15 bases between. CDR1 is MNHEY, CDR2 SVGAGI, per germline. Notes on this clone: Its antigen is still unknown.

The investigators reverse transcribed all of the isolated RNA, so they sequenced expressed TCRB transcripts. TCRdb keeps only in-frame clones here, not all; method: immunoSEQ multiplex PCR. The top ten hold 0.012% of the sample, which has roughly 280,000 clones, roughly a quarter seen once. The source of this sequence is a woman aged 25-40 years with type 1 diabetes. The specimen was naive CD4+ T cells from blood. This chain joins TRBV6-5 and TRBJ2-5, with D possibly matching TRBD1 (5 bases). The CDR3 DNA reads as TGTGCCAGCGGTCCGACAGATATACAAGAGACCCAGTACTTC. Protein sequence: CASGPTDIQETQYF.